This is a list of T cell receptor beta chains from one sample in a study of T cell changes during pregnancy in multiple sclerosis. Profiled with immunoSEQ multiplex PCR; TCRdb holds only in-frame clones, not every one. Among about 24,000 clones, about 87% were seen once, and the ten largest hold about 1%. The input for sequencing was CD4+ T cells from peripheral blood mononuclear cells, taken in the second trimester of pregnancy. Receptor source: a female donor in good health, enrolled as a control in a pregnancy study. The CDR3 runs from the conserved cysteine through the conserved F or W. The D gene is left open where the match is weak. Some rows mark clone size as missing; the rest say once, few, many or name a class of expanded clone.

cdr3_nt | cdr3_aa | j_call | clone_size | d_call | v_call
TGTGCCAGTAGTATGGGGGGATTCACAGATACGCAGTATTTT | CASSMGGFTDTQYF | TRBJ2-3 | - | - | TRBV19
TGTGCCAGCAGCTCACCCTTCCGGGAACCTAACTATGGCTACACCTTC | CASSSPFREPNYGYTF | TRBJ1-2 | few | - | TRBV5-4
TGCGCCAGCAGCCCAGCGGGACCTAGTAATCTTGGCTACACCTTC | CASSPAGPSNLGYTF | TRBJ1-2 | - | - | TRBV4-1
TGCAGCGTTGTAAGCAGGTTGAACACTGAAGCTTTCTTT | CSVVSRLNTEAFF | TRBJ1-1 | medium-sized | - | TRBV29-1
TGTGCCAGCAGCTTAGTATCCGCGGCCAGGGAGGCGGGAGAGCAGTACTTC | CASSLVSAAREAGEQYF | TRBJ2-7 | - | - | TRBV11-2
TGCGCCAGCAGCCAGGGTATCGGTCAGCCCCAGCATTTT | CASSQGIGQPQHF | TRBJ1-5 | - | - | TRBV10-1
TGTGCCTGGAGTGGTGGGAGGGAGACTGAAGCTTTCTTT | CAWSGGRETEAFF | TRBJ1-1 | - | - | TRBV30
TGTGCCGCACAGGGGATTGGGGACACTGAAGCTTTCTTT | CAAQGIGDTEAFF | TRBJ1-1 | few | TRBD1 | TRBV2
TGTGCCAGCAGCCGGGGGACGCAGGAAAAACTGTTTTTT | CASSRGTQEKLFF | TRBJ1-4 | - | - | TRBV11-2
TGTGCCAGCAGCCCCTCTGGGGGCAACGAGCAGTACTTC | CASSPSGGNEQYF | TRBJ2-7 | - | - | TRBV7-3
TGTGCCAGCAGTAAACGGGGAGATTGGGATACGCAGTATTTT | CASSKRGDWDTQYF | TRBJ2-3 | once | - | TRBV6-6